The 22 T cell receptor beta chains below were found in one sample sequenced in a study of memory CD4+ T cells and cytomegalovirus serostatus. Profiling relied on immunoSEQ multiplex PCR, and the TCRdb table lists in-frame clones only, not all of them. The sample has about 25,000 clones, about 71% seen once. Single viable CD3+CD4+CD8-CD45RO+ cells were sorted as the memory CD4+ T cells. The sample taken for sequencing was memory CD4+ T cells from blood. The receptors here all came from an adult in good health and CMV-seronegative.

The chain combines TRBV14 with TRBJ2-2, with D perhaps given as TRBD1 or TRBD2 (5 bases each). The germline V gene encodes CDR1 SGHDN and CDR2 FVKESK. V shed 6 bases and J shed 7 bases, with 21 bases lying between them. The length of the CDR3 is 16 residues. CDR3 in DNA: TGTGCCAGCAGTCGAGGGACGGCGAGGGATGGCGGGGAGCTGTTTTTT. This encodes CASSRGTARDGGELFF.

This rearrangement joins TRBV19 to TRBJ1-2; D is unresolved. Trimming pared 2 bases from V and 4 bases from J, leaving 11 bases between. This CDR3 spans 14 amino acids. The germline V gene has CDR1 LNHDA and CDR2 SQIVND (reference sequence). The DNA of the CDR3 is TGTGCCAGTAGTATACTACGGGAGGGCTATGGCTACACCTTC. This translates into CASSILREGYGYTF.

This chain joins TRBV4-1 and TRBJ2-7; TRBD1 might be the D (5 bases). Trimming shortened V by 0 bases and J by 4 bases, and 16 bases separated the two germline ends. The germline V gene encodes CDR1 MGHRA and CDR2 YSYEKL. The CDR3 runs 16 residues. The CDR3 is CASSQDSSGSPYEQYF. For the CDR3, the DNA is TGCGCCAGCAGCCAAGATAGCTCAGGGTCGCCATACGAGCAGTACTTC.

This chain links TRBV27 with TRBJ2-1, with D perhaps matching TRBD2 (5 bases). In germline, CDR1 is MNHEY, CDR2 SMNVEV (reference sequence). V was trimmed by 6 bases and J by 4 bases, leaving 13 bases between them. This CDR3 spans 14 amino acids. CDR3 bases: TGTGCCAGCAGAGTGGGAGTTGGTTACAATGAGCAGTTCTTC. Its protein product is CASRVGVGYNEQFF.

The chain combines TRBV9 with TRBJ2-5; weak D call: TRBD1 (5 bases). CDR1 and CDR2 (germline): SGDLS, YYNGEE. Trimming removed 0 bases at V and 2 bases at J, with 11 bases between. This CDR3 has 15 amino acids. CDR3 bases: TGTGCCAGCAGCGTAGCCCCGACAGAACAAGAGACCCAGTACTTC. Amino acid sequence: CASSVAPTEQETQYF.

The rearrangement links TRBV6-1 to TRBJ2-5; 7 positions agree with TRBD1. The CDR3 is 14 residues long. V lost 6 bases and J lost 3; bases outside the gene matches: 7. From germline, CDR1 is MNHNS and CDR2 SASEGT. CDR3 in DNA: TGTGCCAGCAGCAGACAGGGTGGGGAAGAGACCCAGTACTTC. Protein sequence: CASSRQGGEETQYF.

This chain uses TRBV15 with TRBJ1-6; D remains unclear. V was shortened by 3 bases and J by 9 bases, with 24 bases between the two germline ends. CDR1 is LNHNV and CDR2 is YYDKDF in the germline V gene (reference sequence). The CDR3 has 18 residues. The CDR3 nucleotides are TGTGCCACCAGCAGTGACCCCTTGGCAGTCCAGCGGGGTTCACCCCTCCACTTT. This codes for CATSSDPLAVQRGSPLHF.

V usage is TRBV6-1 and J usage is TRBJ1-2, with 9 nucleotides matching TRBD1. The CDR3 has 15 amino acids. Trimming at V came to 0 bases and at J to 8 bases, leaving 7 bases not matched to a gene. CDR1 MNHNS and CDR2 SASEGT come from the germline V gene. Written as DNA, the CDR3 is TGTGCCAGCAGTGAAGCCTCACAGGGGGCTGGGGGCTACACCTTC. Protein sequence: CASSEASQGAGGYTF.

The V and J genes are TRBV5-4 and TRBJ1-1; D is ambiguous. CDR3 length: 14 amino acids. The germline gives CDR1 SGHNT, CDR2 YYREEE (reference sequence). V was clipped by 2 bases and J by 1 base, with 9 bases between them. The CDR3 protein is CASSLSIQNTEAFF. The DNA of the CDR3 is TGTGCCAGCAGCTTAAGCATACAGAACACTGAAGCTTTCTTT. The full variable domain, completed using reference TRBV5-4 and TRBJ1-1, is ETGVTQSPTHLIKTRGQQVTLRCSSQSGHNTVSWYQQALGQGPQFIFQYYREEENGRGNFPPRFSGLQFPNYSSELNVNALELDDSALYLCASSLSIQNTEAFFGQGTRLTVV.

The gene calls are TRBV30 and TRBJ2-5; TRBD1 matches at 9 bases. In germline, CDR1 is GTSNPN, CDR2 SVGIG (reference sequence). The CDR3 runs 13 residues. After removal of 5 bases from V and 5 bases from J, the junction contained 6 bases not matched to a gene. The CDR3 is CAWSQQGAETQYF. The DNA of the CDR3 is TGTGCCTGGTCCCAACAGGGGGCTGAGACCCAGTACTTC.

This clone occurred once. The chain carries TRBV2 and TRBJ2-7; unclear D gene. V was trimmed by 8 bases and J by 6 bases, leaving 2 bases between them. The CDR3 contains 8 residues. The V gene's germline CDR1 is SNHLY and CDR2 FYNNEI. The CDR3 DNA reads as TGTGCCAGCGGCGAGCAGTACTTC. It specifies CASGEQYF.

This clone appeared a single time. The chain recombines TRBV5-4 with TRBJ2-2; D gene ambiguous. This CDR3 contains 16 residues. V was cut by 1 base and J by 2 bases, with 12 bases left in between. Germline assignment: CDR1 SGHNT and CDR2 YYREEE (reference sequence). The CDR3 spells CASSLQVASNTGELFF. CDR3 nucleotides: TGTGCCAGCAGCTTGCAGGTAGCATCCAACACCGGGGAGCTGTTTTTT.

This clone turned up a few times. The chain couples TRBV10-3 to TRBJ2-2; no firm D call. Trimming cost V 7 bases and J 6 bases, with 12 bases left between them. The CDR3 is 13 residues long. Germline V CDR1 and CDR2: ENHRY, SYGVKD. The CDR3 reads CAIKGQAPGELFF. The CDR3 DNA reads TGTGCCATCAAGGGCCAGGCCCCCGGGGAGCTGTTTTTT.

This clone was detected a few times. The chain employs TRBV6-1 and TRBJ1-2; D unclear. There are 12 residues in the CDR3. V was cut by 2 bases and J by 5 bases, with 6 bases left in between. CDR1 MNHNS and CDR2 SASEGT come from the germline V gene. The CDR3 region is CASSEYGYGYTF. In DNA, the CDR3 is TGTGCCAGCAGTGAATATGGATATGGCTACACCTTC.

The CDR3 sequence is CASSFQPNTEAFF. CDR3 nucleotides: TGTGCCAGCAGCTTCCAACCGAACACTGAAGCTTTCTTT. The chain couples TRBV7-3 to TRBJ1-1; no reliable D call. The germline V and J ends were trimmed by 3 bases and 1 base, with 6 bases remaining between them. CDR3 length equals 13 residues. Per the germline V gene, CDR1 is SGHTA and CDR2 is FQGTGA.

This chain uses TRBV7-2 with TRBJ2-3; possibly TRBD2 for D (6 bases). Germline CDR1 is SGHTA and CDR2 is FQGNSA. V lost 8 bases and J 5 bases, leaving 14 bases between the germline ends. The CDR3 spans 13 residues. The CDR3 region has the DNA TGTGCCAGCCGAGCGGGTGGGGGAGATACGCAGTATTTT. Its protein product is CASRAGGGDTQYF.

V usage is TRBV18 and J usage is TRBJ1-2; no clear D. The CDR3 covers 16 residues. From germline, CDR1 is KGHSH and CDR2 LQKENI. The germline V and J ends were trimmed by 0 bases and 8 bases, with 19 bases remaining between them. The CDR3 coding sequence is TGTGCCAGCTCACCACCCCCCCCCGACCCGTCCCAGGGCTACACCTTC. It specifies CASSPPPPDPSQGYTF.

The J gene is TRBJ2-7, the V gene TRBV6-5; no firm D call. This CDR3 region has 14 residues. The germline CDR1 and CDR2 sequences are MNHEY and SVGAGI. V was trimmed by 2 bases and J by 3 bases, leaving 11 bases between them. This CDR3 is CASSYTVNNYEQYF. DNA of the CDR3: TGTGCCAGCAGTTACACCGTCAACAACTACGAGCAGTACTTC.

The rearrangement joins TRBV7-9 to TRBJ2-7; either TRBD1 or TRBD2 may supply D (5 bases each). V gave up 0 bases and J gave up 0 bases, with 12 bases separating them. CDR1 and CDR2 from the germline V gene are SEHNR and FQNEAQ (reference sequence). The length of the CDR3 is 16 residues. CDR3 coding DNA: TGTGCCAGCAGCTTAGCCGGGACCGTCAGCTCCTACGAGCAGTACTTC. Residues: CASSLAGTVSSYEQYF.

The gene calls are TRBV6-6 and TRBJ2-7, with 12 bases lining up with TRBD1. The J segment lost 6 bases and the V segment lost 0 bases, leaving 3 bases of the junction unmatched. The germline V gene has CDR1 MNHNY and CDR2 SVGAGI (reference sequence). This CDR3 contains 15 residues. This CDR3 is CASSYSGTGGREQYF. CDR3 coding DNA: TGTGCCAGCAGTTACTCCGGGACAGGGGGCCGCGAGCAGTACTTC.

The chain is built from TRBV11-1 and TRBJ1-1, with D perhaps matching TRBD1 (5 bases). The V gene's germline CDR1 is SGHAT and CDR2 FQDESV (reference sequence). V was trimmed by 1 base and J by 3 bases, leaving 15 bases between them. There are 16 residues in the CDR3. In DNA form, the CDR3 reads TGTGCCAGCAGCTTAGGGAAATTGACAGCCTACACTGAAGCTTTCTTT. It translates to CASSLGKLTAYTEAFF.

This clone showed up just a few times. The genes are TRBV27 and TRBJ2-2; TRBD1 is a possible D gene (6 bases). The CDR3 is 15 residues long. In germline, CDR1 is MNHEY, CDR2 SMNVEV (reference sequence). V lost 5 bases and J 5 bases, leaving 15 bases between the germline ends. Here the CDR3 reads CASSAGARGTGELFF. For the CDR3, the DNA is TGTGCCAGCAGTGCAGGGGCCAGGGGAACCGGGGAGCTGTTTTTT.